Listed below are T cell receptor beta chains from one sample, sequenced in a study of T cell repertoires in ileal Crohn's disease. Sequencing used immunoSEQ multiplex PCR; TCRdb keeps in-frame clones, though not all of them. The profile shows about 18,000 clones, approximately 80% of them singletons. What was sequenced was ileal tissue. These receptors all stem from an adult with Crohn's disease. Each CDR3 is given with its conserved first and last residue. Each record gives: V gene, J gene, D gene, clone size, CDR3 protein, CDR3 DNA. The D gene is left open where the match is weak. Size is stated for part of the rows, as once, few or many counts, or as a class when the clone is expanded.

v_call: TRBV6-5
j_call: TRBJ1-4
d_call: NA
clone_size: NA
cdr3_aa: CASSLIRATNEKLFF
cdr3_nt: TGTGCCAGCAGTTTGATCAGGGCAACTAATGAAAAACTGTTTTTT

v_call: TRBV6-6
j_call: TRBJ1-6
d_call: NA
clone_size: NA
cdr3_aa: CASGSSYNSPLHF
cdr3_nt: TGTGCCAGCGGGAGCTCCTATAATTCACCCCTCCACTTT

v_call: TRBV10-2
j_call: TRBJ1-6
d_call: TRBD1
clone_size: few
cdr3_aa: CASSENPPGGPSPLHF
cdr3_nt: TGCGCCAGCAGTGAGAACCCCCCAGGGGGCCCTTCACCCCTCCACTTT

v_call: TRBV5-6
j_call: TRBJ2-3
d_call: TRBD2
clone_size: NA
cdr3_aa: CASSLAGSGGLTDTQYF
cdr3_nt: TGTGCCAGCAGCTTGGCTGGTAGCGGGGGCCTCACAGATACGCAGTATTTT

v_call: TRBV5-1
j_call: TRBJ2-7
d_call: TRBD1
clone_size: once
cdr3_aa: CASSKGQGGFSSYEQYF
cdr3_nt: TGCGCCAGCAGCAAAGGACAGGGGGGATTTAGCTCCTACGAGCAGTACTTC

v_call: TRBV19
j_call: TRBJ1-5
d_call: NA
clone_size: NA
cdr3_aa: CASSIDHQINQPQHF
cdr3_nt: TGTGCCAGTAGTATAGATCACCAGATTAATCAGCCCCAGCATTTT

v_call: TRBV6-5
j_call: TRBJ1-2
d_call: TRBD1
clone_size: NA
cdr3_aa: CASSLMDRGYGYTF
cdr3_nt: TGTGCCAGCAGTTTAATGGACAGGGGCTATGGCTACACCTTC

v_call: TRBV5-4
j_call: TRBJ1-1
d_call: NA
clone_size: NA
cdr3_aa: CASSLGSTEAFF
cdr3_nt: TGTGCCAGCAGCTTGGGGAGCACTGAAGCTTTCTTT

v_call: TRBV28
j_call: TRBJ2-1
d_call: TRBD1
clone_size: few
cdr3_aa: CASSSRDRGLGEQFF
cdr3_nt: TGTGCCAGCAGCTCCCGGGACAGGGGCCTTGGTGAGCAGTTCTTC

v_call: TRBV18
j_call: TRBJ1-4
d_call: TRBD1
clone_size: few
cdr3_aa: CASSAWGQPNEKLFF
cdr3_nt: TGTGCCAGCTCAGCCTGGGGACAGCCTAATGAAAAACTGTTTTTT

v_call: TRBV7-9
j_call: TRBJ1-4
d_call: NA
clone_size: NA
cdr3_aa: CASSPDRRIGEKLFF
cdr3_nt: TGTGCCAGCAGCCCAGACAGGAGGATAGGAGAAAAACTGTTTTTT

v_call: TRBV5-4
j_call: TRBJ2-7
d_call: TRBD2
clone_size: NA
cdr3_aa: CASSSSSSGGYEQYF
cdr3_nt: TGTGCCAGCAGCTCCAGCTCTAGCGGGGGCTACGAGCAGTACTTC

v_call: TRBV29-1
j_call: TRBJ2-3
d_call: NA
clone_size: NA
cdr3_aa: CSARGDTQYF
cdr3_nt: TGCAGCGCCCGAGGAGATACGCAGTATTTT

v_call: TRBV10-2
j_call: TRBJ2-3
d_call: NA
clone_size: NA
cdr3_aa: CASSGFAITDTQYF
cdr3_nt: TGCGCCAGCAGTGGTTTTGCGATCACAGATACGCAGTATTTT

v_call: TRBV28
j_call: TRBJ1-2
d_call: NA
clone_size: once
cdr3_aa: CASSPRGGSLYGYTF
cdr3_nt: TGTGCCAGCAGTCCAAGAGGGGGAAGCCTCTATGGCTACACCTTC

v_call: TRBV11-2
j_call: TRBJ1-1
d_call: NA
clone_size: medium-sized
cdr3_aa: CASSPGLNTEAFF
cdr3_nt: TGTGCCAGCAGCCCAGGACTGAACACTGAAGCTTTCTTT

v_call: TRBV28
j_call: TRBJ2-1
d_call: NA
clone_size: once
cdr3_aa: CASRPQDSYNEQFF
cdr3_nt: TGTGCCAGTAGACCCCAGGACTCCTACAATGAGCAGTTCTTC

v_call: TRBV7-9
j_call: TRBJ1-6
d_call: NA
clone_size: NA
cdr3_aa: CASSKGGSSYNSPLHF
cdr3_nt: TGTGCCAGCAGCAAGGGGGGGAGCTCCTATAATTCACCCCTCCACTTT

v_call: TRBV6-5
j_call: TRBJ2-7
d_call: NA
clone_size: NA
cdr3_aa: CASRRDVLDEQYF
cdr3_nt: TGTGCCAGCAGGAGGGACGTTCTAGACGAGCAGTACTTC

v_call: TRBV19
j_call: TRBJ1-2
d_call: TRBD1
clone_size: few
cdr3_aa: CASSIVGQGASYGYTF
cdr3_nt: TGTGCCAGTAGTATAGTGGGACAGGGGGCATCCTATGGCTACACCTTC

v_call: TRBV5-4
j_call: TRBJ2-5
d_call: NA
clone_size: few
cdr3_aa: CASSLNGEYQETQYF
cdr3_nt: TGTGCCAGCAGCTTGAATGGGGAGTACCAAGAGACCCAGTACTTC

v_call: TRBV4-3
j_call: TRBJ1-3
d_call: NA
clone_size: NA
cdr3_aa: CASSQLSGNTIYF
cdr3_nt: TGCGCCAGCAGCCAACTTTCTGGAAACACCATATATTTT

v_call: TRBV10-3
j_call: TRBJ1-4
d_call: NA
clone_size: once
cdr3_aa: CAIKGENEKLFF
cdr3_nt: TGTGCCATCAAGGGAGAGAATGAAAAACTGTTTTTT

v_call: TRBV28
j_call: TRBJ1-5
d_call: NA
clone_size: NA
cdr3_aa: CASSGPRGNQPQHF
cdr3_nt: TGTGCCAGCAGCGGGCCTCGGGGCAATCAGCCCCAGCATTTT

v_call: TRBV7-6
j_call: TRBJ2-7
d_call: TRBD2
clone_size: once
cdr3_aa: CASSFSGGSYEQYF
cdr3_nt: TGTGCCAGCAGCTTCTCGGGGGGGTCCTACGAGCAGTACTTC

v_call: TRBV6-5
j_call: TRBJ1-2
d_call: TRBD1
clone_size: once
cdr3_aa: CASSTRQGLSGYTF
cdr3_nt: TGTGCCAGCAGTACCCGACAGGGCCTGTCTGGCTACACCTTC

v_call: TRBV2
j_call: TRBJ2-4
d_call: TRBD1
clone_size: NA
cdr3_aa: CASSGQGDIQYF
cdr3_nt: TGTGCCAGCAGTGGACAGGGGGACATTCAGTACTTC

v_call: TRBV18
j_call: TRBJ1-2
d_call: TRBD1
clone_size: NA
cdr3_aa: CASSPSGQTYGYTF
cdr3_nt: TGTGCCAGCTCCCCTTCGGGACAGACATATGGCTACACCTTC

v_call: TRBV21-1
j_call: TRBJ1-6
d_call: NA
clone_size: NA
cdr3_aa: CAPQGRSPLHF
cdr3_nt: TGTGCCCCCCAAGGTCGTTCCCCCCTCCACTTT

v_call: TRBV18
j_call: TRBJ2-7
d_call: TRBD2
clone_size: medium-sized
cdr3_aa: CASSPAAGGPYEQYF
cdr3_nt: TGTGCCAGCTCACCAGCAGCGGGGGGTCCCTACGAGCAGTACTTC

v_call: TRBV5-1
j_call: TRBJ2-2
d_call: TRBD2
clone_size: NA
cdr3_aa: CASNPAPLGGGAGGELFF
cdr3_nt: TGCGCCAGCAACCCAGCACCTTTGGGCGGGGGGGCCGGCGGGGAGCTGTTTTTT

v_call: TRBV7-9
j_call: TRBJ2-3
d_call: NA
clone_size: once
cdr3_aa: CASSQGTGFVQYF
cdr3_nt: TGTGCCAGCAGCCAAGGGACTGGATTTGTGCAGTATTTT

v_call: TRBV6-1
j_call: TRBJ1-5
d_call: NA
clone_size: few
cdr3_aa: CASSEGEGRQPQHF
cdr3_nt: TGTGCCAGCAGTGAAGGCGAGGGCCGTCAGCCCCAGCATTTT

v_call: TRBV6-1
j_call: TRBJ1-2
d_call: NA
clone_size: NA
cdr3_aa: CASIPSQNYGYTF
cdr3_nt: TGTGCCAGCATCCCGAGCCAAAACTATGGCTACACCTTC

v_call: TRBV5-8
j_call: TRBJ1-1
d_call: NA
clone_size: NA
cdr3_aa: CASSLSPGLSTEAFF
cdr3_nt: TGTGCCAGCAGCTTGTCTCCAGGGCTCTCTACTGAAGCTTTCTTT